This TCR beta chain was sequenced in a study of shared clonotypes between healthy human individuals. In germline, CDR1 is MNHNS, CDR2 SASEGT. The CDR3 consists of 15 residues. With V trimmed by 2 bases and J by 6 bases, 7 bases remained unmatched. The authors split each subset's genomic DNA evenly across several immunoSEQ plates. Libraries were prepared by immunoSEQ multiplex PCR; TCRdb keeps only in-frame clonotypes and omits some of them. The table lists more than 850,000 clones, around 82% of them singletons. This clonotype originated in a man aged 18 to 30 in good health. Some clones in this sample may be carry-over from other donors' samples. The sample taken for sequencing was memory CD4+ T cells from PBMCs. Sample subset: CD45RA-negative fraction. The chain uses TRBV6-1 and TRBJ1-2; TRBD1 matches 9 bases. CDR3 region: CASSELGQGIHGYTF. For the CDR3, the DNA is TGTGCCAGCAGTGAACTGGGACAGGGAATACATGGCTACACCTTC.